This note documents a single TCR beta chain sequence. CDR3 length: 15 amino acids. CDR1 and CDR2 (germline): SGHNT, YYREEE (reference sequence). The V end was cut by 3 bases, the J end by 7 bases, with 14 bases between. This sample stems from a study of control samples from healthy donors and cancer patients. Data came from immunoSEQ multiplex PCR; TCRdb stores just in-frame clones and leaves some out. Counted here are 110,000 or so clones, approximately 83% occurring once; the ten biggest clones make up over 10%. Source material: blood. The rearrangement joins TRBV5-4 to TRBJ1-6, with D unresolved. The TCR sequence derives from a woman between 45 and 60 years old in good health. CDR3 nucleotide sequence: TGTGCCAGCAGCTCCTTCGGATGGGAGAATTCACCCCTCCACTTT. Protein sequence: CASSSFGWENSPLHF.